These 20 T cell receptor beta chains were all obtained from the same sample, sequenced in a study of T cell clones after liver transplantation. Sequencing used immunoSEQ multiplex PCR; TCRdb keeps in-frame clones, though not all of them. The sample records roughly 65,000 clones, 80% to 95% being singletons. Sequenced material: CD4+ T cells from blood, taken about 26 months after liver transplant. The receptors shown here come from a human patient who received a liver transplant. The graft donor may have contributed some T cells.

V and J are TRBV7-2 and TRBJ2-2, with D tentatively TRBD2 (6 bases). CDR3 length equals 15 residues. Germline CDR1 SGHTA, CDR2 FQGNSA. V dropped 5 bases and J dropped 1 base, with 11 bases sitting between them. This chain's CDR3 is CASSGTGENTGELFF. CDR3 in DNA: TGTGCCAGCAGCGGGACGGGAGAGAACACCGGGGAGCTGTTTTTT.

This clone has more than one count but fewer than ten. The chain couples TRBV6-1 to TRBJ2-7; 7 bases are shared with TRBD2. V trimming: 2 bases; J trimming: 9 bases; junction bases outside the gene matches: 19. This CDR3 contains 17 residues. The germline V gene encodes CDR1 MNHNS and CDR2 SASEGT. This CDR3 is CASSEFRPVGGGVLQYF. Written as DNA, the CDR3 is TGTGCCAGCAGTGAATTTCGGCCGGTGGGGGGAGGGGTGTTGCAGTACTTC.

This clone has a single count. The chain employs TRBV5-1 and TRBJ2-5; possibly TRBD1 for D (5 bases). Trimming took off 7 bases at V and 0 bases at J, with 13 bases between the two ends. The CDR3 has 14 amino acids. Looked up from germline, CDR1 is SGHRS and CDR2 is YFSETQ. The CDR3 sequence is CASGATGYQETQYF. CDR3 nucleotide sequence: TGCGCCAGCGGGGCCACTGGGTACCAAGAGACCCAGTACTTC.

The rearrangement joins TRBV5-4 to TRBJ2-5; 9 positions agree with TRBD1. The CDR3 spans 15 residues. CDR1 SGHNT and CDR2 YYREEE come from the germline V gene (reference sequence). V lost 4 bases, J lost 3 bases, and 7 bases stayed unmatched. In DNA, the CDR3 is TGTGCCAGCAGCGTGGACAGGGGATTAAAAGAGACCCAGTACTTC. Amino acid sequence: CASSVDRGLKETQYF.

The rearrangement joins TRBV6-5 to TRBJ2-3; weak D call: TRBD2 (5 bases). Germline CDR1 is MNHEY and CDR2 is SVGAGI. Trimming removed 0 bases at V and 2 bases at J, with 9 bases between. The CDR3 is 15 amino acids. Here the CDR3 DNA reads TGTGCCAGCAGTTACTCAGGGAGCACCACAGATACGCAGTATTTT. It yields the protein CASSYSGSTTDTQYF.

V usage is TRBV29-1 and J usage is TRBJ2-1, with D tentatively TRBD1 (5 bases). The CDR3 covers 13 residues. Germline V gene sequence: CDR1 SQVTM, CDR2 ANQGSEA. Deletions cut 4 bases from V and 2 bases from J, with 9 bases between. CDR3 amino acids: CSVAQGPYNEQFF. For the CDR3, the DNA is TGCAGCGTTGCCCAGGGCCCCTACAATGAGCAGTTCTTC.

This sequence joins TRBV18 and TRBJ2-3, with D unclear. The length of the CDR3 is 15 residues. Germline values: CDR1 KGHSH, CDR2 LQKENI. With 6 bases removed from V and 2 bases from J, the gap between germline ends came to 15 bases. The CDR3 reads CASSRIGQITDTQYF. CDR3 sequence (DNA): TGTGCCAGCTCCCGCATTGGGCAGATCACAGATACGCAGTATTTT.

The chain combines TRBV2 with TRBJ2-5; tentative D call: TRBD2 (6 bases). Germline V gene data show CDR1 as SNHLY and CDR2 as FYNNEI. Between the trimmed V and J ends, which lost 8 bases and 1 base, there was a span of 11 bases. The CDR3 consists of 13 residues. CDR3 amino acids: CASGGSGQETQYF. In nucleotides, the CDR3 is TGTGCCAGCGGGGGTAGCGGCCAAGAGACCCAGTACTTC.

J is TRBJ1-1 and V is TRBV29-1; no clear D. The CDR3 spans 11 residues. The germline V gene has CDR1 SQVTM and CDR2 ANQGSEA. Trimming stripped 2 bases from V and 10 bases from J, with 11 bases between. The CDR3 DNA sequence: TGCAGCGTTGAAAAACAGTTGGGAGCTTTCTTT. Its protein is CSVEKQLGAFF.

The V gene is TRBV5-4, the J gene TRBJ2-1, with 11 bases that match TRBD2. The CDR3 runs to 15 residues. V dropped 0 bases and J dropped 8; count of bases not matched to a gene: 4. Germline V gene lookup returns CDR1 SGHNT and CDR2 YYREEE (reference sequence). The CDR3 DNA is TGTGCCAGCAGCTTGGCCCCACTAGCGGGAGATGAGCAGTTCTTC. Its protein is CASSLAPLAGDEQFF.

The V gene is TRBV27, the J gene TRBJ1-1; 8 nucleotides align to TRBD1. Germline V gives CDR1 MNHEY, CDR2 SMNVEV (reference sequence). V was pared by 5 bases and J by 4 bases, with 3 bases of the junction left unmatched. CDR3 length equals 13 residues. CDR3 protein: CASSLRGRTEAFF. The DNA of the CDR3 is TGTGCCAGCAGTCTCAGGGGGCGCACTGAAGCTTTCTTT.

This chain links TRBV28 with TRBJ1-2; TRBD1 matches at 7 bases. V lost 5 bases and J lost 7; bases outside the gene matches: 16. Germline CDR1 and CDR2: MDHEN and SYDVKM. The CDR3 totals 16 residues. CDR3 nucleotides: TGTGCCAGCAGTACCCATAGAGGGGGGACAGTCGTTGGCTACACCTTC. This encodes CASSTHRGGTVVGYTF.

CDR3 in amino acids: CASSVDLTNEKLFF. CDR3 sequence (DNA): TGTGCCAGCAGCGTGGACCTGACTAATGAAAAACTGTTTTTT. This chain uses TRBV6-1 with TRBJ1-4; no reliable D call. The CDR3 has 14 residues. V lost 6 bases and J lost 2, with 10 bases in between. Germline assignment: CDR1 MNHNS and CDR2 SASEGT.

V and J are TRBV19 and TRBJ2-1, with D perhaps matching TRBD2 (6 bases). Germline CDR1 LNHDA, CDR2 SQIVND (reference sequence). This CDR3 has 14 amino acids. The germline V and J ends were trimmed by 7 bases and 6 bases, with 16 bases remaining between them. For the CDR3, the DNA is TGTGCCAGTACATGGACTATCGACTCCAATGAGCAGTTCTTC. It is translated as CASTWTIDSNEQFF.

This chain connects TRBV2 to TRBJ1-2; D is perhaps TRBD1 (6 bases). Germline CDR1 reads SNHLY; CDR2 reads FYNNEI. Trimming removed 4 bases at V and 8 bases at J, with 14 bases between. There are 13 residues in the CDR3. The CDR3 sequence: CASSVRRDIGYTF. The CDR3 bases are TGTGCCAGCAGTGTTCGGAGGGACATCGGCTACACCTTC.

This chain connects TRBV7-9 to TRBJ2-7; D remains ambiguous. Trimming shortened V by 0 bases and J by 2 bases, and 5 bases separated the two germline ends. Germline CDR1 SEHNR, CDR2 FQNEAQ (reference sequence). The CDR3 length is 13 residues. The CDR3: CASSLAYPYEQYF. The CDR3 nucleotides read TGTGCCAGCAGCTTAGCGTACCCCTACGAGCAGTACTTC. The full variable domain, its missing parts supplied by reference TRBV7-9 and TRBJ2-7, is DTGVSQNPRHKITKRGQNVTFRCDPISEHNRLYWYRQTLGQGPEFLTYFQNEAQLEKSRLLSDRFSAERPKGSFSTLEIQRTEQGDSAMYLCASSLAYPYEQYFGPGTRLTVT.

This chain joins TRBV5-1 and TRBJ2-1, with 14 nucleotides matching TRBD2. This CDR3 is 15 amino acids long. Germline assignment: CDR1 SGHRS and CDR2 YFSETQ. V shed 7 bases and J 6 bases; nucleotides not matched to a gene: 6. CDR3 amino acids: CASETSGRDVNEQFF. The CDR3 nucleotides are TGCGCCAGCGAGACTAGCGGGAGGGATGTCAATGAGCAGTTCTTC.

The chain recombines TRBV9 with TRBJ2-7; 9 bases are a match to TRBD2. V dropped 3 bases and J dropped 5; count of bases not matched to a gene: 6. This CDR3 spans 14 amino acids. Germline assignment: CDR1 SGDLS and CDR2 YYNGEE. CDR3 DNA sequence: TGTGCCAGCAGCGCCGGACTAGCGATACACGAGCAGTACTTC. Amino acids: CASSAGLAIHEQYF.

This sequence joins TRBV10-3 and TRBJ1-4; D uncertain. With 2 bases removed from V and 8 bases from J, the gap between germline ends came to 9 bases. Germline V gene sequence: CDR1 ENHRY, CDR2 SYGVKD. This CDR3 has 13 residues. The CDR3 loop reads CAISEGGREKLFF. DNA of the CDR3: TGTGCCATCAGTGAGGGAGGTCGGGAAAAACTGTTTTTT.

The chain has TRBV7-2 and TRBJ1-4; D not certain. The ends were cut back, 5 bases at V and 0 bases at J, with 7 bases in the middle. The germline gives CDR1 SGHTA, CDR2 FQGNSA. This CDR3 is 14 amino acids long. CDR3 amino acids: CASSPWATNEKLFF. The CDR3 DNA follows: TGTGCCAGCAGCCCCTGGGCAACTAATGAAAAACTGTTTTTT.